Listed below are T cell receptor beta chains from one sample, sequenced in a study of human T cells and chemical hapten exposure. TCRdb redid the calling of the 5' RACE reads with MiXCR, one entry per CDR3 protein. The repertoire consists of approximately 110,000 distinct CDR3 sequences, with around a fifth occurring once and the leading ten covering about 3%. These receptors originate from a human donor in good health. The CDR3 runs from the conserved cysteine through the conserved F or W. A D gene is named only where the DNA matches it firmly. Size tells how often a clone was seen (once, few, many) or the class of an expanded clone, and some rows leave it out.

J: TRBJ1-2; size: -; V: TRBV6-5; D: TRBD1; CDR3: CASSYRPRTGSYGYTF; DNA: TGTGCCAGCAGTTACCGCCCCCGGACAGGGTCCTATGGCTACACCTTC
J: TRBJ2-7; size: many; V: TRBV6-6; D: TRBD1; CDR3: CASSRQGYEQYF; DNA: TGTGCCAGCAGCCGACAGGGATACGAGCAGTACTTC
J: TRBJ2-2; size: few; V: TRBV20-1; D: -; CDR3: CSAKIGRSNGELFF; DNA: TGCAGTGCCAAAATCGGGAGAAGTAACGGGGAGCTGTTTTTT
J: TRBJ1-4; size: few; V: TRBV7-2; D: TRBD1; CDR3: CASSFPPGQTLFF; DNA: TGTGCCAGCAGCTTCCCGCCGGGACAGACACTGTTTTTT
J: TRBJ2-3; size: -; V: TRBV7-9; D: -; CDR3: CASSLRGADTQYF; DNA: TGTGCCAGCAGCCTTAGGGGCGCAGATACGCAGTATTTT
J: TRBJ2-5; size: -; V: TRBV27; D: -; CDR3: CASSAGETQYF; DNA: TGTGCCAGCAGTGCGGGGGAGACCCAGTACTTC
J: TRBJ1-6; size: -; V: TRBV6-5; D: -; CDR3: CASSRYNSPLHF; DNA: TGTGCCAGCAGCCGTTATAATTCACCCCTCCACTTT
J: TRBJ1-4; size: few; V: TRBV7-8; D: TRBD1; CDR3: CASSLTYGTAKLFF; DNA: TGTGCCAGCAGCTTAACTTACGGGACAGCTAAACTGTTTTTT
J: TRBJ2-3; size: -; V: TRBV28; D: TRBD1; CDR3: CASSDRQGASEDTQYF; DNA: TGTGCCAGCAGCGACAGACAGGGGGCATCGGAAGATACGCAGTATTTT
J: TRBJ1-2; size: few; V: TRBV5-1; D: -; CDR3: CASHSGEDYYGYTF; DNA: TGCGCCAGTCACAGCGGGGAAGACTACTATGGCTACACCTTC
J: TRBJ2-5; size: few; V: TRBV5-1; D: -; CDR3: CASRLTVGETQYF; DNA: TGCGCCAGTAGACTCACAGTGGGGGAGACCCAGTACTTC
J: TRBJ1-1; size: -; V: TRBV3-1; D: -; CDR3: CASSQAWGGSEAFF; DNA: TGTGCCAGCAGCCAAGCCTGGGGGGGTTCTGAAGCTTTCTTT
J: TRBJ1-1; size: -; V: TRBV14; D: -; CDR3: CASSQDPVLEAFF; DNA: TGTGCCAGCAGCCAAGACCCGGTACTTGAAGCTTTCTTT
J: TRBJ2-7; size: few; V: TRBV11-2; D: TRBD2; CDR3: CASSLETSVYEQYF; DNA: TGTGCCAGCAGCTTAGAGACTAGCGTATACGAGCAGTACTTC
J: TRBJ2-1; size: few; V: TRBV29-1; D: -; CDR3: CSVGGDEQFF; DNA: TGCAGCGTTGGAGGGGATGAGCAGTTCTTC
J: TRBJ1-2; size: few; V: TRBV28; D: TRBD1; CDR3: CASSLSSQGNYGYTF; DNA: TGTGCCAGCAGTTTATCCTCACAGGGGAACTATGGCTACACCTTC
J: TRBJ2-3; size: -; V: TRBV28; D: -; CDR3: CASSRQVITDTQYF; DNA: TGTGCCAGCAGCCGACAGGTCATCACAGATACGCAGTATTTT
J: TRBJ2-3; size: -; V: TRBV7-8; D: -; CDR3: CASSPEGSTDTQYF; DNA: TGTGCCAGCAGCCCCGAGGGGAGCACAGATACGCAGTATTTT
J: TRBJ1-2; size: -; V: TRBV3-1; D: -; CDR3: CASSQDWANYGYTF; DNA: TGTGCCAGCAGCCAAGATTGGGCCAACTATGGCTACACCTTC
J: TRBJ2-3; size: few; V: TRBV7-2; D: TRBD2; CDR3: CASSLVPSGMGTDTQYF; DNA: TGTGCCAGCAGCTTAGTCCCTAGCGGAATGGGCACAGATACGCAGTATTTT
J: TRBJ2-2; size: -; V: TRBV2; D: TRBD2; CDR3: CASSWGLETGELFF; DNA: TGTGCCAGCAGTTGGGGACTAGAAACCGGGGAGCTGTTTTTT
J: TRBJ2-7; size: few; V: TRBV6-5; D: TRBD1; CDR3: CASSKDRGAYEQYF; DNA: TGTGCCAGCAGTAAGGACAGGGGGGCCTACGAGCAGTACTTC
J: TRBJ2-7; size: -; V: TRBV6-1; D: TRBD1; CDR3: CASITPGQKLSYEQYF; DNA: TGTGCCAGTATTACTCCGGGACAGAAATTATCCTACGAGCAGTACTTC
J: TRBJ2-1; size: -; V: TRBV28; D: -; CDR3: CASRADSGDHEQFF; DNA: TGTGCCAGCAGAGCGGACAGCGGCGATCATGAGCAGTTCTTC
J: TRBJ2-5; size: few; V: TRBV5-8; D: TRBD2; CDR3: CASSPLAGGFVFAQYF; DNA: TGTGCCAGCAGCCCACTAGCGGGAGGATTTGTCTTCGCCCAGTACTTC
J: TRBJ1-5; size: -; V: TRBV5-5; D: TRBD1; CDR3: CASSSWTGGGQPQHF; DNA: TGTGCCAGCAGCTCCTGGACAGGGGGTGGACAGCCCCAGCATTTT
J: TRBJ2-3; size: few; V: TRBV2; D: -; CDR3: CASSRPGPLRASTDTQYF; DNA: TGTGCCAGCAGTCGACCAGGACCCCTAAGGGCCAGCACAGATACGCAGTATTTT
J: TRBJ2-2; size: -; V: TRBV9; D: TRBD2; CDR3: CASSVAAGALTGELFF; DNA: TGTGCCAGCAGCGTAGCGGCGGGAGCTTTGACCGGGGAGCTGTTTTTT
J: TRBJ1-1; size: few; V: TRBV7-3; D: -; CDR3: CASSPVRGPNTEAFF; DNA: TGTGCCAGCAGCCCGGTCAGGGGACCGAACACTGAAGCTTTCTTT
J: TRBJ2-7; size: once; V: TRBV5-1; D: -; CDR3: CASSGNIGQYEQYF; DNA: TGCGCCAGCAGCGGAAACATCGGACAGTACGAGCAGTACTTC
J: TRBJ2-7; size: few; V: TRBV7-9; D: -; CDR3: CASSRRGTYEQYF; DNA: TGTGCCAGCAGCCGCAGGGGTACCTACGAGCAGTACTTC
J: TRBJ2-2; size: -; V: TRBV24-1; D: -; CDR3: CATSDGPGELFF; DNA: TGTGCCACCAGTGACGGCCCCGGGGAGCTGTTTTTT
J: TRBJ2-7; size: -; V: TRBV13; D: -; CDR3: CASSFSGRGEQYF; DNA: TGTGCCAGCAGCTTCAGTGGTCGTGGCGAGCAGTACTTC
J: TRBJ2-3; size: -; V: TRBV10-3; D: -; CDR3: CAISEKSSTQYF; DNA: TGTGCCATCAGTGAAAAGTCTTCCACGCAGTATTTT
J: TRBJ2-5; size: -; V: TRBV5-1; D: -; CDR3: CASYRERPSETQYF; DNA: TGCGCCAGCTACAGGGAGCGGCCCTCTGAGACCCAGTACTTC
J: TRBJ2-7; size: -; V: TRBV6-5; D: TRBD2; CDR3: CATHGGGRTLSYEQYF; DNA: TGTGCCACCCACGGGGGGGGGAGGACGCTGTCCTACGAGCAGTACTTC
J: TRBJ2-7; size: -; V: TRBV27; D: -; CDR3: CASSPTRRTYEQYF; DNA: TGTGCCAGCAGCCCAACTAGACGAACCTACGAGCAGTACTTC
J: TRBJ1-3; size: -; V: TRBV19; D: -; CDR3: CASRTVISGNTIYF; DNA: TGTGCCAGCCGCACGGTTATCTCTGGAAACACCATATATTTT
J: TRBJ2-4; size: -; V: TRBV20-1; D: TRBD2; CDR3: CSARDLSSGRSWNIQYF; DNA: TGCAGTGCTAGAGATCTGTCTAGCGGGAGATCGTGGAACATTCAGTACTTC
J: TRBJ2-1; size: -; V: TRBV28; D: TRBD2; CDR3: CASTPGLAGGDEQFF; DNA: TGTGCCAGCACCCCGGGGTTAGCGGGGGGGGATGAGCAGTTCTTC
J: TRBJ2-5; size: few; V: TRBV6-5; D: TRBD2; CDR3: CASSLPGLAGGPETQYF; DNA: TGTGCCAGCAGCCTACCGGGACTAGCGGGAGGGCCGGAGACCCAGTACTTC
J: TRBJ2-3; size: -; V: TRBV4-1; D: -; CDR3: CASSQGRVGTDTQYF; DNA: TGCGCCAGCAGCCAAGGCCGGGTCGGCACAGATACGCAGTATTTT
J: TRBJ2-3; size: many; V: TRBV29-1; D: TRBD2; CDR3: CSVVPVLAGVGDTQYF; DNA: TGCAGCGTCGTTCCGGTACTAGCGGGAGTCGGAGATACGCAGTATTTT
J: TRBJ2-2; size: few; V: TRBV6-1; D: TRBD2; CDR3: CASTGLAGGSGELFF; DNA: TGTGCCAGCACTGGACTAGCGGGAGGGTCCGGGGAGCTGTTTTTT
J: TRBJ2-1; size: few; V: TRBV5-1; D: -; CDR3: CASSRGGDEQFF; DNA: TGCGCCAGCAGCAGGGGTGGGGATGAGCAGTTCTTC
J: TRBJ2-5; size: few; V: TRBV5-4; D: TRBD2; CDR3: CASSFLTSGLVTQYF; DNA: TGTGCCAGCAGCTTTTTGACTAGCGGGTTGGTGACCCAGTACTTC
J: TRBJ2-1; size: -; V: TRBV20-1; D: -; CDR3: CSAGSWGEFF; DNA: TGCAGTGCTGGTAGCTGGGGGGAGTTCTTC